The entry that follows covers one TCR beta chain sequence. What it binds is unknown. The data derive from a study of T cell responses to AZD1222 COVID-19 vaccine. Study-wide points: White British donors predominated, females outnumbered males, and clonal diversity was possibly underestimated. Without day 14 samples, only post-peak T cell repertoires were studied. Spike-specific TCRs gained breadth and depth after people received two AZD1222 doses. Just 6 or 7 people given AZD1222 tested seropositive at baseline.

The ends were cut back, 8 bases at V and 1 base at J, with 5 bases in the middle. CDR3 length: 11 amino acids. Germline values: CDR1 MNHEY, CDR2 SVGAGI. The repertoire was sequenced with immunoSEQ multiplex PCR; TCRdb's copy has only in-frame clones and lacks some. This sample has under 200,000 clones; approximately 93% occur once, and the top ten carry 3.5% to 5%. The rearrangement links TRBV6-5 to TRBJ1-1; no clear D gene. The source material was peripheral blood, sampled on day 0 of AZD1222 vaccination. This clonotype was obtained from an adult in good health. CDR3 DNA sequence: TGTGCCAGCCAACAGAACACTGAAGCTTTCTTT. Its protein is CASQQNTEAFF.